This passage covers 4 T cell receptor beta chains from one sample sequenced in a study of blood T cells in healthy people across ages. A sample-barcoded 5' primer and a J-beta primer mix were used in a second PCR of about 7 to 12 cycles. TCRdb independently ran MiXCR on the 5' RACE reads; one entry per CDR3 protein. The sample yields about 1.4 million distinct CDR3 sequences, 59% seen once. The specimen sequenced was blood. These receptors all come from a man aged 18 to 35 in good health.

V usage is TRBV6-2 or TRBV6-3 and J usage is TRBJ2-6, with no clear D. Trimming removed 5 bases at V and 0 bases at J, with 8 bases between. CDR1 MNHEY and CDR2 SVGEGT come from the germline V gene. The CDR3 extends over 15 amino acids. In DNA form, the CDR3 reads TGTGCCAGCAGTCCAGGATTCTCTGGGGCCAACGTCCTGACTTTC. Its protein is CASSPGFSGANVLTF.

This clonotype has just a few counts. The V call is TRBV13, the J call TRBJ2-1, with 10 bases identical to TRBD2. CDR1 and CDR2 from the germline V gene are PRHDT and FYEKMQ (reference sequence). V was clipped by 3 bases and J by 7 bases; unmatched bases: 6. CDR3 length equals 15 residues. Here the CDR3 DNA reads TGTGCCAGCAGCTTTCGCACTAGCGGGATTAATGAGCAGTTCTTC. Translation gives CASSFRTSGINEQFF.

The rearrangement links TRBV28 to TRBJ1-2; D gene ambiguous. Trimming took off 1 base at V and 1 base at J, with 13 bases between the two ends. Germline lookup yields CDR1 MDHEN and CDR2 SYDVKM. This CDR3 comprises 16 residues. CDR3 sequence reads: CASSLLRPKFNYGYTF. CDR3 coding DNA: TGTGCCAGCAGTTTATTAAGGCCGAAGTTTAACTATGGCTACACCTTC.

The V call is TRBV5-1, the J call TRBJ2-3; 7 bases agree with TRBD2. CDR1 is SGHRS, CDR2 YFSETQ, per germline. This CDR3 region has 15 residues. Unmatched junction bases numbered 7, after V lost 4 bases and J lost 2 bases. As DNA, the CDR3 is TGCGCCAGCAGCCCAATGCGGGGGAACACAGATACGCAGTATTTT. Encoded protein: CASSPMRGNTDTQYF.